Presented here are 23 T cell receptor beta chains from one specimen sequenced in a study of early T cells in non-severe SARS-CoV-2 infection. TCRdb re-analysed the 5' RACE reads in MiXCR, keeping a single row per CDR3 protein. The table lists more than 35,000 distinct CDR3 sequences, around 6.3% of them singletons. Sample: whole blood. The receptors were sampled from an adult who was a healthcare worker with PCR-confirmed SARS-CoV-2 infection or an uninfected control (not recorded which).

The chain links TRBV4-1 to TRBJ2-1; D is uncertain. Trimming stripped 3 bases from V and 5 bases from J, with 5 bases between. Germline CDR1 MGHRA, CDR2 YSYEKL. CDR3 length: 12 residues. The CDR3 DNA reads TGCGCCAGCAGCCAGGACGACAATGAGCAGTTCTTC. Encoded protein: CASSQDDNEQFF.

J is TRBJ2-5 and V is TRBV9; D not resolved. CDR1 SGDLS and CDR2 YYNGEE come from the germline V gene. V was shortened by 3 bases and J by 4 bases, with 7 bases between the two germline ends. The CDR3 runs to 12 residues. The CDR3, as DNA: TGTGCCAGCAGCGACGGAAGAGAGACCCAGTACTTC. It encodes CASSDGRETQYF.

By share, this clonotype ranks as medium-sized. The J gene is TRBJ1-5, the V gene TRBV20-1; D remains unclear. Germline values: CDR1 DFQATT, CDR2 SNEGSKA (reference sequence). This CDR3 has 13 residues. Trimming took 1 base from V and 4 from J, leaving 8 bases between them. CDR3 loop: CSARGTENQPQHF. CDR3 DNA sequence: TGCAGTGCTAGAGGCACAGAAAATCAGCCCCAGCATTTT.

This clonotype was counted once. At one boundary the junction diverges from the germline segment, which might be a read error. The V and J genes are TRBV29-1 and TRBJ1-2; D is unclear. The germline CDR1 and CDR2 sequences are SQVTM and ANQGSEA. The CDR3 sequence is 11 residues long. The CDR3 reads CSVGDNCGCTF. In nucleotides, the CDR3 is TGCAGCGTTGGGGATAACTGTGGCTGCACCTTC.

The chain is built from TRBV3-2 and TRBJ1-1. TRBV3-2 is noted as a pseudogene. The CDR3 has 13 residues. The CDR3 is CASSHHTRTEAFF. Written as DNA, the CDR3 is TGTGCCAGCAGCCATCATACCAGGACTGAAGCTTTCTTT.

This clonotype was detected many times. J is TRBJ2-1 and V is TRBV7-2; no clear D gene. Trimming removed 2 bases from V and 5 bases from J, with 13 bases in between. Germline lookup yields CDR1 SGHTA and CDR2 FQGNSA. The CDR3 covers 15 residues. CDR3 DNA: TGTGCCAGCAGCTTATCCTTAAGCCCTAACAATGAGCAGTTCTTC. It specifies CASSLSLSPNNEQFF. Looking up the rest from reference TRBV7-2 and TRBJ2-1 gives the full variable domain: GAGVSQSPSNKVTEKGKDVELRCDPISGHTALYWYRQSLGQGLEFLIYFQGNSAPDKSGLPSDRFSAERTGGSVSTLTIQRTQQEDSAVYLCASSLSLSPNNEQFFGPGTRLTVL.

The table lists this clonotype with a few counts. The rearrangement joins TRBV13 to TRBJ1-2; TRBD1 might be the D (5 bases). The CDR3 runs to 13 residues. CDR1 is PRHDT and CDR2 is FYEKMQ in the germline V gene (reference sequence). V was cut by 5 bases and J by 7 bases, with 14 bases left in between. The CDR3 DNA reads TGTGCCAGCAGCCCCGGGCAGGGCGGTGGCTACACCTTC. It is translated as CASSPGQGGGYTF.

This clonotype was observed at least ten times. V is TRBV4-2 and J is TRBJ1-2; D is uncertain. Trimming left V 1 base short and J 8 bases short, with 14 bases between. The CDR3 has 14 residues. Germline CDR1 reads LGHNA; CDR2 reads YNFKEQ. CDR3 loop: CASSQALEGYGYTF. In DNA, the CDR3 is TGTGCCAGCAGCCAAGCCTTAGAGGGATACGGCTACACCTTC.

The V call is TRBV5-1, the J call TRBJ2-5; TRBD2 agrees at 11 bases. Germline trimming cut 4 bases from V and 5 bases from J; bases unmatched to any gene: 10. CDR1 and CDR2 from the germline V gene are SGHRS and YFSETQ. The CDR3 totals 16 residues. The CDR3: CASSADVAGGQETQYF. In nucleotides, the CDR3 is TGCGCCAGCAGCGCAGATGTAGCGGGAGGGCAGGAGACCCAGTACTTC.

This clonotype was recorded many times. The rearrangement links TRBV5-1 to TRBJ2-1; D unresolved. The germline gives CDR1 SGHRS, CDR2 YFSETQ. This CDR3 is built from 13 residues. Trimming took off 1 base at V and 0 bases at J, with 2 bases between the two ends. The CDR3 is CASSLSSYNEQFF. Written as DNA, the CDR3 is TGCGCCAGCAGCTTGAGCTCCTACAATGAGCAGTTCTTC.

The sample holds many counts of this clonotype. Relative to the germline gene, one junction end is altered; a read error may explain this. J is TRBJ1-6 and V is TRBV12-3 or TRBV12-4; D gene uncertain. The CDR3 has 11 amino acids. The CDR3 nucleotides read TGTGCCAGCACCTCCCAGAGGTCCCTCCATTTT. This translates into CASTSQRSLHF.

This clonotype was counted at least ten times. This chain joins TRBV11-2 and TRBJ1-2, with D hard to call. CDR1 is SGHAT and CDR2 is FQNNGV in the germline V gene. Trimming left V 5 bases short and J 6 bases short, with 1 base between. The CDR3 has 9 residues. As DNA, the CDR3 is TGTGCCAGCAGCCATGGCTACACCTTC. Translating it yields CASSHGYTF. Looking up the rest from reference TRBV11-2 and TRBJ1-2 gives the full variable domain: EAGVAQSPRYKIIEKRQSVAFWCNPISGHATLYWYQQILGQGPKLLIQFQNNGVVDDSQLPKDRFSAERLKGVDSTLKIQPAKLEDSAVYLCASSHGYTFGSGTRLTVV.

This clonotype was counted ten times or more. The chain employs TRBV9 and TRBJ2-7, with 8 positions matching TRBD2. Trimming took 0 bases from V and 0 from J; bases not matched to a gene: 5. The germline gives CDR1 SGDLS, CDR2 YYNGEE. The CDR3 runs to 16 residues. The CDR3 loop is CASSVESSGPSYEQYF. CDR3 DNA: TGTGCCAGCAGCGTAGAGTCTAGCGGGCCCTCCTACGAGCAGTACTTC.

The gene calls are TRBV6-6 and TRBJ2-1; perhaps TRBD2 as D (5 bases). This CDR3 is 13 amino acids long. Looked up from germline, CDR1 is MNHNY and CDR2 is SVGAGI (reference sequence). V shed 7 bases and J shed 4 bases, with 11 bases lying between them. In nucleotides, the CDR3 is TGTGCCAGCACCTACGGGGATTACAATGAGCAGTTCTTC. Translated, it gives CASTYGDYNEQFF.

This clonotype was found many times. V is TRBV20-1 and J is TRBJ2-7; the D is unclear. V was trimmed by 0 bases and J by 2 bases, leaving 8 bases between them. The CDR3 totals 13 residues. From germline, CDR1 is DFQATT and CDR2 SNEGSKA (reference sequence). The CDR3 nucleotides read TGCAGTGCTAGAGAGGCAGATACCTACGAGCAGTACTTC. This gives the protein CSAREADTYEQYF.

The rearrangement links TRBV11-2 to TRBJ1-4, with unresolved D. CDR1 and CDR2 from the germline V gene are SGHAT and FQNNGV. Trimming stripped 5 bases from V and 8 bases from J, with 12 bases between. The CDR3 length is 13 residues. The CDR3 nucleotides are TGTGCCAGCAGCGGAGGAGGGAGCGAAAAACTGTTTTTT. Its translation is CASSGGGSEKLFF. The entire variable domain, with the rest obtained from reference TRBV11-2 and TRBJ1-4, is as follows: EAGVAQSPRYKIIEKRQSVAFWCNPISGHATLYWYQQILGQGPKLLIQFQNNGVVDDSQLPKDRFSAERLKGVDSTLKIQPAKLEDSAVYLCASSGGGSEKLFFGSGTQLSVL.

V is TRBV6-1 and J is TRBJ2-7; 8 bases match TRBD1. The germline V gene has CDR1 MNHNS and CDR2 SASEGT. Trimming at V came to 6 bases and at J to 3 bases, leaving 4 bases not matched to a gene. CDR3 size: 13 residues. DNA for the CDR3: TGTGCCAGCAGGACAGGGGCCCTCTACGAGCAGTACTTC. It encodes CASRTGALYEQYF.

The chain carries TRBV7-2 and TRBJ2-3; perhaps TRBD2 as D (6 bases). CDR1 is SGHTA and CDR2 is FQGNSA in the germline V gene. The V gene lost 2 bases and the J gene lost 2 bases, with 14 bases spanning the gap. The CDR3 has 16 amino acids. CDR3: CASSLFEGGVTDTQYF. In nucleotides, the CDR3 is TGTGCCAGCAGCTTATTTGAAGGAGGGGTCACAGATACGCAGTATTTT.

This clonotype was seen many times. CDR3 coding DNA: TGCGCCAGCAGTGTGGGACTAGCGGGAGTCGATGAGCAGTTCTTC. This codes for CASSVGLAGVDEQFF. The chain recombines TRBV10-2 with TRBJ2-1; TRBD2 matches at 14 bases. This CDR3 region has 15 residues. V lost 4 bases and J lost 8; bases outside the gene matches: 4. CDR1 and CDR2 (germline): WSHSY, SAAADI.

This clonotype was seen at least ten times. The chain couples TRBV7-9 to TRBJ1-1; perhaps TRBD1 as D (6 bases). The V end was cut by 7 bases, the J end by 13 bases, with 22 bases between. This CDR3 has 13 amino acids. Germline V gene data show CDR1 as SEHNR and CDR2 as FQNEAQ (reference sequence). This CDR3 is CASNTGEQGRGFF. CDR3 DNA: TGTGCCAGCAATACGGGTGAACAGGGAAGGGGTTTCTTT. Drawing the rest from reference TRBV7-9 and TRBJ1-1, the complete variable domain is DTGVSQNPRHKITKRGQNVTFRCDPISEHNRLYWYRQTLGQGPEFLTYFQNEAQLEKSRLLSDRFSAERPKGSFSTLEIQRTEQGDSAMYLCASNTGEQGRGFFGQGTRLTVV.

In regard to this clonotype: A much larger clone differs from this one at a single base, so this may be a read error. The chain carries TRBV2 and TRBJ2-2; 12 bases are shared with TRBD2. This CDR3 spans 15 amino acids. Germline V gene data show CDR1 as SNHLY and CDR2 as FYNNEI. The CDR3 sequence: CTSSDLAGGPGELFF. CDR3 sequence (DNA): TGTACCAGCAGTGATCTAGCGGGAGGGCCGGGGGAGCTGTTTTTT.

This clonotype was detected many times. The chain links TRBV10-3 to TRBJ2-1, with unresolved D. CDR1 ENHRY and CDR2 SYGVKD come from the germline V gene. The CDR3 spans 13 residues. The V gene lost 7 bases and the J gene lost 4 bases, with 11 bases spanning the gap. This chain's CDR3 is CAITQQQYNEQFF. DNA for the CDR3: TGTGCCATCACACAACAACAGTACAATGAGCAGTTCTTC.

This clonotype was seen many times. The genes are TRBV7-9 and TRBJ2-1; no definite D call. Trimming stripped 4 bases from V and 0 bases from J, with 10 bases between. CDR1 is SEHNR, CDR2 FQNEAQ, per germline (reference sequence). CDR3 size: 15 residues. CDR3 sequence (DNA): TGTGCCAGCAGCTCTAATCGACCCTCCTACAATGAGCAGTTCTTC. Protein: CASSSNRPSYNEQFF.